The entry below describes one TCR beta chain. Its ends do not fully match the called genes, so a read error is possible. A primer matching the constant region was used to make TCR beta cDNA from 500 to 650 ng of total RNA. Sequencing libraries for TCR beta derived from three nested multiplex PCR rounds that used slightly modified ARM-PCR. Use of TRBV1-TRBV30 forward primers with a C-beta reverse primer characterized the first two PCR rounds, which lasted around 9 cycles each. TCRdb recomputed calls from the multiplex PCR reads with MiXCR, one row per CDR3 protein. The sample lists over 100,000 distinct CDR3 sequences, about two thirds occurring once. This entry is derived from a study of tumor-infiltrating lymphocytes in primary liver carcinoma. This CDR3 has 16 amino acids. The germline gives CDR1 SGHKS, CDR2 YYEKEE (reference sequence). Co-extraction of both nucleic acids (RNA and DNA) used about 17-31 mg of unsorted bulk tissue.

Specimen: tumor-adjacent normal liver tissue. J is TRBJ1-5 and V is TRBV5-5, with D possibly matching TRBD1 (5 bases). This TCR came from a woman aged 55-70 years with primary liver carcinoma and hepatitis B virus infection. CDR3: CDSSLGPRGSNQSQHF. CDR3 coding DNA: TGTGACAGCAGCTTGGGGCCCCGGGGGTCAAATCAGTCCCAGCATTTT.